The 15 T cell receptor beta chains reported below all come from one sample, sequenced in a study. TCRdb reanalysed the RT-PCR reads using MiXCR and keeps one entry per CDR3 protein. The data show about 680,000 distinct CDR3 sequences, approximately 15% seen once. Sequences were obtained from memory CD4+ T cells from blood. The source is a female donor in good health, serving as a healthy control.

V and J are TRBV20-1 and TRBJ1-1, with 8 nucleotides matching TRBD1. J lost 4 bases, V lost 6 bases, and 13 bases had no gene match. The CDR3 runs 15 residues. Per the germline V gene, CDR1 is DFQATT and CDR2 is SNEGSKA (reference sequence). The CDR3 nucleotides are TGCAGTGCAGGGAGACAAGACAGGGGAGGCACTGAAGCTTTCTTT. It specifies CSAGRQDRGGTEAFF.

The CDR3 nucleotides are TGTGCCATCAGAAAGGACAGGGCGGGAGAGACCCAGTACTTC. Residues: CAIRKDRAGETQYF. V gene TRBV10-3 combines with J gene TRBJ2-5, with TRBD1 matching 8 bases. Germline CDR1 reads ENHRY; CDR2 reads SYGVKD. This CDR3 spans 14 amino acids. Germline trimming cut 6 bases from V and 4 bases from J; bases unmatched to any gene: 7.

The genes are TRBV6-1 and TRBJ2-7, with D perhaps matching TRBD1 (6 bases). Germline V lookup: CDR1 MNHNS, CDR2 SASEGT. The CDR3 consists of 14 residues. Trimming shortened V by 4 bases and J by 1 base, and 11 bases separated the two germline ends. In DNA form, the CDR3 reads TGTGCCAGCAGTGTGACTACAGGGTCCTACGAGCAGTACTTC. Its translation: CASSVTTGSYEQYF.

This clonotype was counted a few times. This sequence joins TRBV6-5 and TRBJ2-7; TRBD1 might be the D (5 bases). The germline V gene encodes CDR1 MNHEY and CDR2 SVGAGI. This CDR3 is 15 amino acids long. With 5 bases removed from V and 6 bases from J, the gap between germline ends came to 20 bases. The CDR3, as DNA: TGTGCCAGCAGTGACAGACTGGCGAGAACGGGCGAGCAGTACTTC. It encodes CASSDRLARTGEQYF.

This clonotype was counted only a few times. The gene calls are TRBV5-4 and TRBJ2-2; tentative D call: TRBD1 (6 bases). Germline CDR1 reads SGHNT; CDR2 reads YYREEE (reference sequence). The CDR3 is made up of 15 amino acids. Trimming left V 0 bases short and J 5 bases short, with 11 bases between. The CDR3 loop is CASSLATGETGELFF. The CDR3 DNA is TGTGCCAGCAGCTTGGCGACAGGAGAAACCGGGGAGCTGTTTTTT.

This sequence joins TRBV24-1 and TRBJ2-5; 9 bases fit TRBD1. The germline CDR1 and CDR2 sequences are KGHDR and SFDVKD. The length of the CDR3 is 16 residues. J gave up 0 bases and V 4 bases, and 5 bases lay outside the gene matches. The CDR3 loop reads CATSEPTGGNQETQYF. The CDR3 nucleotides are TGTGCCACCAGTGAACCGACAGGGGGGAACCAAGAGACCCAGTACTTC.

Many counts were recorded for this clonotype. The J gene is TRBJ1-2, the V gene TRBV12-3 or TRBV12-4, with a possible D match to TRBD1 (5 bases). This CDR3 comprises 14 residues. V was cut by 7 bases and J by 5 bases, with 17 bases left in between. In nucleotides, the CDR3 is TGTGCCAGCACCCCCAGGGCGGGGTCATATGGCTACACCTTC. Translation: CASTPRAGSYGYTF.

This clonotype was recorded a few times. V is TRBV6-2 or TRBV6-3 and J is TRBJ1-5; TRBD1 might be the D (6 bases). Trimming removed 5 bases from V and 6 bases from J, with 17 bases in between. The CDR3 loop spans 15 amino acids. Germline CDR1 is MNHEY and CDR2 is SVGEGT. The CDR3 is CASSPRGAEGQPQHF. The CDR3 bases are TGTGCCAGCAGTCCGCGGGGGGCCGAGGGTCAGCCCCAGCATTTT.

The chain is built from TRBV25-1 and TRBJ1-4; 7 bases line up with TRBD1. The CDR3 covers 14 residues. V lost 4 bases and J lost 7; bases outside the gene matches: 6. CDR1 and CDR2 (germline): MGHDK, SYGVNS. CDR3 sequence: CASSVTGLREKLFF. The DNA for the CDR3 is TGTGCCAGCAGTGTGACAGGGCTTCGTGAAAAACTGTTTTTT.

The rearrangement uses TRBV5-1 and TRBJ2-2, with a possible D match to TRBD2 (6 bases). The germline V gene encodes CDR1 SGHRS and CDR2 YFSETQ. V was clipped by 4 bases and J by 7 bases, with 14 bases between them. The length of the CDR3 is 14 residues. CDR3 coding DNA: TGCGCCAGCAGCACCCTAGCGTCAGGCGGGGAGCTGTTTTTT. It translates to CASSTLASGGELFF.

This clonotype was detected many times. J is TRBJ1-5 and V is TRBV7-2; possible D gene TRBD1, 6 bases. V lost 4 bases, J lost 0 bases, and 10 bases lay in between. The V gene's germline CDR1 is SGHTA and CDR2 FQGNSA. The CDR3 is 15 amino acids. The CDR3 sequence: CASSSTGYSNQPQHF. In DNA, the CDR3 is TGTGCCAGCAGCTCGACAGGTTATAGCAATCAGCCCCAGCATTTT. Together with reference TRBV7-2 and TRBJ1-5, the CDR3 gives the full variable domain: GAGVSQSPSNKVTEKGKDVELRCDPISGHTALYWYRQSLGQGLEFLIYFQGNSAPDKSGLPSDRFSAERTGGSVSTLTIQRTQQEDSAVYLCASSSTGYSNQPQHFGDGTRLSIL.

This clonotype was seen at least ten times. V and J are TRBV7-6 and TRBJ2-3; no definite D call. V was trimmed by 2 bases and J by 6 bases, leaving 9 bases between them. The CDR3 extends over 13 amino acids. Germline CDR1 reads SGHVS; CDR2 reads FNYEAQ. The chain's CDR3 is CASSLLIQDTQYF. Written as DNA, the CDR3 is TGTGCCAGCAGCTTACTAATCCAGGATACGCAGTATTTT.

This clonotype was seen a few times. CDR3 DNA sequence: TGTGCCGGAGGACAGGGGATGGGCTATGGCTACACCTTC. Translated: CAGGQGMGYGYTF. The rearrangement links TRBV6-1 to TRBJ1-2; 9 nucleotides match TRBD1. With 11 bases clipped from V and 4 bases from J, the junction kept 8 bases outside the gene matches. This CDR3 has 13 residues. In germline, CDR1 is MNHNS, CDR2 SASEGT.

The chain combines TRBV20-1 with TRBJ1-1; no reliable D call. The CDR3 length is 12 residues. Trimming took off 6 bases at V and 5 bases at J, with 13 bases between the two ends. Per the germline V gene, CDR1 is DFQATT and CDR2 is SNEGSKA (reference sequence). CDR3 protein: CSATEGFTEAFF. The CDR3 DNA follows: TGCAGTGCCACCGAGGGTTTTACTGAAGCTTTCTTT.

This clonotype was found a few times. The CDR3 DNA sequence: TGCAGTGCTAGACCTCAGTTTGGGTCTCCCTATGGCTACACCTTC. Its translation is CSARPQFGSPYGYTF. The chain employs TRBV20-1 and TRBJ1-2; D remains ambiguous. V dropped 2 bases and J dropped 4 bases, with 17 bases sitting between them. Germline values: CDR1 DFQATT, CDR2 SNEGSKA (reference sequence). The CDR3 contains 15 residues.